This T cell receptor beta chain emerged from a study of T cells after yellow fever vaccination. Study-level points and caveats: In FACS-sorted repertoires, abundant clonotypes from the bulk population could appear as contaminants. Few clonotypes appeared in both CD4 and CD8 compartments.

From the 5' RACE reads, TCRdb called clonotypes with MiXCR, one entry per CDR3 protein. The sample lists 250,000 to 350,000 distinct CDR3 sequences, roughly 7% occurring once. The CDR3 totals 15 residues. From germline, CDR1 is LNHDA and CDR2 SQIVND (reference sequence). Trimming removed 5 bases from V and 7 bases from J; junction bases left unmatched: 8. This clonotype was seen a handful of times. Its antigen is not known. The source of this sequence is a man aged 18 to 29 who received the YFV17D yellow fever vaccine. Here the sequenced sample was PBMCs, taken around 45 days after the first yellow fever vaccination. The J gene is TRBJ2-1, the V gene TRBV19; 10 bases map to TRBD1. The CDR3 coding sequence is TGTGCCAGTAGTGTAACGGGACAGGGGAGGAATGAGCAGTTCTTC. Amino acid sequence: CASSVTGQGRNEQFF.